These T cell receptor beta chains were read from a single sample in a study of cytomegalovirus exposure and HLA in healthy donors. TCRdb's copy holds only in-frame clones and misses some; the assay was immunoSEQ multiplex PCR. The sample yields some 180,000 clones, of which the top ten take up around 6%. The specimen sequenced was PBMCs. The receptors shown here come from a man aged 25 to 45 in good health and CMV-seronegative. Each CDR3 is given with its conserved first and last residue. Each record gives: D gene, J gene, V gene, CDR3 DNA, CDR3 protein. A D gene is named only where the DNA matches it firmly.

d_gene: TRBD1
j_gene: TRBJ1-4
v_gene: TRBV10-3
CDR3nt: TGTGCCATCAGGCCGACTACAGGGGAAAGTGAAAAACTGTTTTTT
CDR3aa: CAIRPTTGESEKLFF

d_gene: .
j_gene: TRBJ1-5
v_gene: TRBV30
CDR3nt: TGTGCTTTGGAAGGGGCGGGCAATCAGCCCCAGCATTTT
CDR3aa: CALEGAGNQPQHF

d_gene: .
j_gene: TRBJ1-1
v_gene: TRBV28
CDR3nt: TGTGCCAGCAGCACAGGGAGAGCTGAAGCTTTCTTT
CDR3aa: CASSTGRAEAFF

d_gene: TRBD2
j_gene: TRBJ2-7
v_gene: TRBV25-1
CDR3nt: TGTGCCAGCAGTGGAACTAGCGGGACAGACTCCTACGAGCAGTACTTC
CDR3aa: CASSGTSGTDSYEQYF

d_gene: .
j_gene: TRBJ2-3
v_gene: TRBV12-5
CDR3nt: TGTGCTAGTGCTATAGTCAGCACAGATACGCAGTATTTT
CDR3aa: CASAIVSTDTQYF

d_gene: TRBD1
j_gene: TRBJ1-1
v_gene: TRBV27
CDR3nt: TGTGCCAGCAGTCCCACCGCGACAGGGGGGACTGAAGCTTTCTTT
CDR3aa: CASSPTATGGTEAFF

d_gene: TRBD2
j_gene: TRBJ2-7
v_gene: TRBV9
CDR3nt: TGTGCCAGCAGCGGTGGTAGCGGGGGGGCGGCCTACGAGCAGTACTTC
CDR3aa: CASSGGSGGAAYEQYF

d_gene: TRBD1
j_gene: TRBJ1-1
v_gene: TRBV6-5
CDR3nt: TGTGCCAGCAGTTACGCGACAGGGGGCACTGAAGCTTTCTTT
CDR3aa: CASSYATGGTEAFF

d_gene: .
j_gene: TRBJ1-2
v_gene: TRBV5-6
CDR3nt: TGTGCCAGCAGCTTGGCCGAGTATAAGGCCCGGGGGGATGGCTACACCTTC
CDR3aa: CASSLAEYKARGDGYTF

d_gene: TRBD1
j_gene: TRBJ1-2
v_gene: TRBV4-1
CDR3nt: TGCGCCAGCAGCCAAGGGACAGGGCGCTATGGCTACACCTTC
CDR3aa: CASSQGTGRYGYTF

d_gene: .
j_gene: TRBJ2-3
v_gene: TRBV6-4
CDR3nt: TGTGCCAGCAGTGTGACTGTCCCCGCAGATACGCAGTATTTT
CDR3aa: CASSVTVPADTQYF

d_gene: .
j_gene: TRBJ2-3
v_gene: TRBV5-1
CDR3nt: TGCGCCAGCAGCACGACGTTACGACAAGGCACAGATACGCAGTATTTT
CDR3aa: CASSTTLRQGTDTQYF

d_gene: .
j_gene: TRBJ1-1
v_gene: TRBV7-3
CDR3nt: TGTGCCAGCAGCTTGGACAACACCCCGTGGACTGAAGCTTTCTTT
CDR3aa: CASSLDNTPWTEAFF

d_gene: TRBD1
j_gene: TRBJ1-2
v_gene: TRBV7-2
CDR3nt: TGTGCCAGCAGCCTAGGGACAGTAATAACTGGCTACACCTTC
CDR3aa: CASSLGTVITGYTF

d_gene: .
j_gene: TRBJ1-1
v_gene: TRBV28
CDR3nt: TGTGCCAGCAGTCCGAACAGGGTTCTCAAGAACACTGAAGCTTTCTTT
CDR3aa: CASSPNRVLKNTEAFF

d_gene: .
j_gene: TRBJ1-5
v_gene: TRBV6-4
CDR3nt: TGTGCCAGCAGTGACGGACAGAATCAGCCCCAGCATTTT
CDR3aa: CASSDGQNQPQHF